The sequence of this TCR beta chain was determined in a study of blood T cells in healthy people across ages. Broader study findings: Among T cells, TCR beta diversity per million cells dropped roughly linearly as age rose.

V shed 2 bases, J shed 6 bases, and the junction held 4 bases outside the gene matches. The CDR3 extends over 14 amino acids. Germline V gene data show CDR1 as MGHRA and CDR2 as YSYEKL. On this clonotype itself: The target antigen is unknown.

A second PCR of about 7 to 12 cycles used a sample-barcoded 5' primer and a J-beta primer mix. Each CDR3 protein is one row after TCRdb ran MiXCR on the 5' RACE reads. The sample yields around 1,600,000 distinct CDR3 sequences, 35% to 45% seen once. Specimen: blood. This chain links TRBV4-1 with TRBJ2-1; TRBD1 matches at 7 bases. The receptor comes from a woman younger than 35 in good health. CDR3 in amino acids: CASSQTGDPNEQFF. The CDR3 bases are TGCGCCAGCAGCCAAACAGGGGACCCCAATGAGCAGTTCTTC.